This is a list of T cell receptor beta chains from one sample in a study of blood T cells in healthy people across ages. TCRdb redid the calling of the 5' RACE reads with MiXCR, one entry per CDR3 protein. The sample has 1.8 million or so distinct CDR3 sequences, 35% to 50% seen once. Sample: blood. The receptor set was obtained from a human donor in good health. CDR3s include the opening cysteine and the closing phenylalanine or tryptophan. D genes are given only for firm matches. The size field is filled for only some rows; it gives once, few, many or a size class.

TRBV20-1	NA	few	TRBJ1-5	CSADRSNQPQHF	TGCAGTGCTGACCGGAGCAATCAGCCCCAGCATTTT
TRBV27	NA	NA	TRBJ1-2	CASREQRMGYGYTF	TGTGCCAGCAGGGAACAGCGGATGGGGTATGGCTACACCTTC
TRBV5-1	TRBD1	NA	TRBJ2-7	CASSSRTGIDEQYF	TGCGCCAGCAGCTCTAGGACAGGGATCGACGAGCAGTACTTC
TRBV5-1	TRBD1	few	TRBJ1-4	CASSQARDRRNEKLFF	TGCGCCAGCAGCCAGGCAAGGGACAGGAGAAATGAAAAACTGTTTTTT
TRBV20-1	TRBD2	NA	TRBJ2-1	CSAREAWRGTHNEQFF	TGCAGTGCTAGAGAAGCCTGGCGGGGGACTCACAATGAGCAGTTCTTC
TRBV3-1	NA	few	TRBJ2-4	CASSRVGGATKNIQYF	TGTGCCAGCAGCCGCGTCGGGGGCGCGACCAAAAACATTCAGTACTTC
TRBV7-2	NA	NA	TRBJ1-6	CASSPPGRNSPLHF	TGTGCCAGCAGCCCGCCGGGGCGGAATTCACCCCTCCACTTT
TRBV5-1	NA	NA	TRBJ2-5	CASSPTSGPEETQYF	TGCGCCAGCAGCCCCACTTCGGGGCCTGAGGAGACCCAGTACTTC
TRBV20-1	NA	few	TRBJ2-5	CSASTSRETQYF	TGCAGTGCTAGTACCTCTCGGGAGACCCAGTACTTC
TRBV5-5	NA	few	TRBJ2-3	CASSLTTGFDTQYF	TGTGCCAGCAGCTTGACCACTGGGTTCGATACGCAGTATTTT
TRBV5-1	NA	NA	TRBJ1-1	CASSVGTAYEQYFGPGTEAFF	NA
TRBV14	NA	NA	TRBJ2-7	CASSQEYDQYF	TGTGCCAGCAGCCAAGAATACGATCAGTACTTC
TRBV20-1	TRBD1	NA	TRBJ2-7	CRARDRGFEQYF	TGCAGGGCTAGGGACAGGGGATTCGAGCAGTACTTC
TRBV6-6	NA	NA	TRBJ2-7	CASIGGRFGNEQYF	TGTGCCAGCATCGGGGGGCGGTTCGGGAACGAGCAGTACTTC
TRBV20-1	NA	NA	TRBJ1-6	CNATRDGNSPLHF	TGCAATGCCACTCGGGACGGGAATTCACCCCTCCACTTT
TRBV11-2	NA	NA	TRBJ1-2	CASSLDQSGPLWLHLSYTF	TGTGCCAGCAGCTTAGATCAATCTGGTCCGCTATGGCTACACTTGAGCTACACCTTC
TRBV29-1	TRBD1	few	TRBJ1-5	CSVEEGAGGQPQHF	TGCAGCGTTGAAGAGGGGGCAGGGGGTCAGCCCCAGCATTTT
TRBV6-2/TRBV6-3	TRBD2	NA	TRBJ2-5	CASSFGLAAGETQYF	TGTGCCAGCAGTTTCGGACTAGCGGCTGGAGAGACCCAGTACTTC
TRBV29-1	NA	few	TRBJ2-5	CSVGALVGETQYF	TGCAGCGTTGGGGCACTGGTTGGGGAGACCCAGTACTTC
TRBV6-1	NA	NA	TRBJ1-1	CASTRGNTEAFF	TGTGCCAGCACAAGGGGGAACACTGAAGCTTTCTTT
TRBV29-1	TRBD1	NA	TRBJ2-2	CSVGWAGGGTGELFF	TGCAGCGTTGGATGGGCAGGGGGCGGAACCGGGGAGCTGTTTTTT
TRBV4-3	NA	once	TRBJ2-7	CASSQAYREGPHEQYF	TGCGCCAGCAGCCAGGCCTACAGGGAAGGGCCCCACGAGCAGTACTTC
TRBV7-8	TRBD2	NA	TRBJ2-3	CASSLALGGYNEQYF	TGTGCCAGCAGCTTAGCGTTGGGGGGGTACAATGAGCAGTATTTT
TRBV6-2/TRBV6-3	TRBD2	many	TRBJ2-1	CASSYISGGHEQFF	TGTGCCAGCAGTTACATTAGCGGGGGCCATGAGCAGTTCTTC
TRBV29-1	NA	many	TRBJ1-2	CSVEDLEGLGYTF	TGCAGCGTTGAAGATCTTGAGGGGCTAGGCTACACCTTC
TRBV15	NA	NA	TRBJ1-2	CATSRPRGLSYGYTF	TGTGCCACCAGCAGACCACGGGGGTTGTCCTACGGCTACACCTTC
TRBV29-1	NA	many	TRBJ1-2	CSVRGGLGSGKNYGYTF	TGCAGCGTTAGGGGAGGGCTCGGGAGTGGTAAAAACTATGGCTACACCTTC
TRBV4-3	TRBD1	few	TRBJ2-7	CASSQERTGPSYEQYF	TGCGCCAGCAGCCAAGAACGGACAGGGCCCTCCTACGAGCAGTACTTC
TRBV5-5	TRBD1	NA	TRBJ1-2	CASSLGQGASYGYTF	TGTGCCAGCAGCTTGGGACAGGGGGCCAGCTATGGCTACACCTTC
TRBV12-3/TRBV12-4	TRBD1	few	TRBJ2-1	CASTGIIDRVHNEQFF	TGTGCCAGCACCGGAATAATCGACAGGGTCCACAATGAGCAGTTCTTC
TRBV7-2	TRBD2	NA	TRBJ2-7	CASSIVGGGAPYEQYF	TGTGCCAGCAGCATAGTCGGCGGGGGGGCCCCCTACGAGCAGTACTTC
TRBV12-3/TRBV12-4	NA	NA	TRBJ2-3	CASTGALDTQYF	TGTGCCAGCACAGGAGCTCTAGATACGCAGTATTTT
TRBV10-1	TRBD1	NA	TRBJ2-1	CAIQGGRVRNEQFF	TGCGCCATACAGGGGGGACGGGTAAGGAATGAGCAGTTCTTC
TRBV4-2	TRBD2	NA	TRBJ2-1	CASRGAGDYNEQFF	TGTGCCAGCAGGGGAGCGGGGGACTACAATGAGCAGTTCTTC
TRBV10-3	NA	few	TRBJ2-1	CAISVSGVVREQFF	TGTGCCATCAGTGTAAGTGGTGTGGTCAGAGAGCAGTTCTTC
TRBV20-1	TRBD2	few	TRBJ2-3	CSASEAGGSDTQYF	TGCAGTGCTAGTGAAGCGGGGGGGTCCGATACGCAGTATTTT
TRBV12-3/TRBV12-4	TRBD1	NA	TRBJ2-7	CASSYTTGGASERYF	TGTGCCAGCAGTTACACTACAGGGGGCGCGTCCGAGCGGTACTTC
TRBV20-1	NA	few	TRBJ2-7	CSARVRVGNYEQYF	TGCAGTGCTAGAGTACGGGTCGGAAACTACGAGCAGTACTTC
TRBV21-1	NA	NA	TRBJ2-1	CASTKDGGPLMGQFF	TGTGCCAGCACTAAGGACGGGGGCCCCCTGATGGGGCAGTTCTTC
TRBV7-2	NA	few	TRBJ2-2	CASSQSRLGELFF	TGTGCCAGCAGTCAAAGCAGGCTAGGGGAGCTGTTTTTT
TRBV7-2	NA	many	TRBJ1-2	CASSLAVGGYTF	TGTGCCAGCAGCTTAGCGGTGGGGGGCTACACCTTC